Given below is one T cell receptor beta chain in context. Trimming shortened V by 4 bases and J by 7 bases, and 20 bases separated the two germline ends. The CDR3 length is 15 residues. Looked up from germline, CDR1 is SGHRS and CDR2 is YFSETQ. Only in-frame clones appear in the TCRdb table, and some are missing; sequencing was by immunoSEQ multiplex PCR. This table has 12,000 or so clones, roughly 95% appearing once. The data were taken from a study of technical replicates of blood from a few donors. The rearrangement uses TRBV5-1 and TRBJ2-5; a possible D gene is TRBD2 (5 bases). Sample: PBMCs. The receptor was isolated from a human donor in good health. Written as DNA, the CDR3 is TGCGCCAGCAGCGATTCCACGGGTCGGGATGGGACCCAGTACTTC. This encodes CASSDSTGRDGTQYF. The variable domain in full, with the rest retrieved from reference TRBV5-1 and TRBJ2-5, is KAGVTQTPRYLIKTRGQQVTLSCSPISGHRSVSWYQQTPGQGLQFLFEYFSETQRNKGNFPGRFSGRQFSNSRSEMNVSTLELGDSALYLCASSDSTGRDGTQYFGPGTRLLVL.